Listed below are T cell receptor beta chains from one sample, sequenced in a study of blood T cell repertoires in COVID-19. Assay used: immunoSEQ multiplex PCR; TCRdb lists only in-frame clones, some missing. The data contain about 330,000 clones, about 90% of them singletons. Material for sequencing was PBMCs or T cells enriched from blood (not recorded which). These receptors all stem from a woman aged 30 to 39 who had recovered from COVID-19. Both conserved end residues are part of each CDR3. Fields, in order: CDR3 protein, CDR3 DNA, D gene, clone size, V gene, J gene. D genes are given only for firm matches. Only some rows state a clone size, as once, few, many or a class for expanded clones.

cdr3_aa: CASSQDRDSGNTIYF
cdr3_nt: TGTGCCAGCAGCCAAGACCGGGACTCTGGAAACACCATATATTTT
d_call: .
clone_size: .
v_call: TRBV3-1/TRBV3-2
j_call: TRBJ1-3

cdr3_aa: CASSQGSETEAFF
cdr3_nt: TGCGCCAGCAGCCAAGGATCCGAGACTGAAGCTTTCTTT
d_call: .
clone_size: .
v_call: TRBV4-1
j_call: TRBJ1-1

cdr3_aa: CASSQEIGTGYGYTF
cdr3_nt: TGTGCCAGCAGCCAAGAAATTGGGACTGGCTATGGCTACACCTTC
d_call: .
clone_size: many
v_call: TRBV3-1/TRBV3-2
j_call: TRBJ1-2

cdr3_aa: CAWSTSSGALSGNTIYF
cdr3_nt: TGTGCCTGGAGTACTTCCTCAGGGGCGCTCTCTGGAAACACCATATATTTT
d_call: .
clone_size: .
v_call: TRBV30
j_call: TRBJ1-3

cdr3_aa: CASSPGTSGDYEQYF
cdr3_nt: TGTGCCAGCAGCCCAGGGACTAGCGGGGACTACGAGCAGTACTTC
d_call: TRBD2
clone_size: .
v_call: TRBV9
j_call: TRBJ2-7

cdr3_aa: CASSRTGSVSGNTIYF
cdr3_nt: TGTGCCAGCAGCCGAACCGGGTCCGTCTCTGGAAACACCATATATTTT
d_call: .
clone_size: once
v_call: TRBV7-8
j_call: TRBJ1-3

cdr3_aa: CSASIWRGTITMGETQYF
cdr3_nt: TGCAGTGCTAGTATTTGGCGGGGGACTATTACGATGGGGGAGACCCAGTACTTC
d_call: TRBD2
clone_size: few
v_call: TRBV20-1
j_call: TRBJ2-5

cdr3_aa: CASREGFPAKGGRSGYTF
cdr3_nt: TGTGCCAGCAGAGAGGGTTTTCCGGCAAAGGGAGGTAGATCTGGCTACACCTTC
d_call: .
clone_size: .
v_call: TRBV27
j_call: TRBJ1-2

cdr3_aa: CASSSGVGREQYF
cdr3_nt: TGTGCCAGCAGTTCAGGGGTTGGGCGCGAGCAGTACTTC
d_call: .
clone_size: .
v_call: TRBV6-5
j_call: TRBJ2-7

cdr3_aa: CATSDLAGGGHSYNEQFF
cdr3_nt: TGTGCCACCAGTGATTTGGCCGGCGGGGGGCACTCCTACAATGAGCAGTTCTTC
d_call: TRBD2
clone_size: .
v_call: TRBV24-1
j_call: TRBJ2-1

cdr3_aa: CASSPRTGRNSPLHF
cdr3_nt: TGTGCCAGCAGCCCGAGGACAGGGAGAAATTCACCCCTCCACTTT
d_call: TRBD1
clone_size: .
v_call: TRBV11-2
j_call: TRBJ1-6

cdr3_aa: CAISGFSGANVLTF
cdr3_nt: TGTGCCATCAGCGGTTTCTCTGGGGCCAACGTCCTGACTTTC
d_call: .
clone_size: .
v_call: TRBV10-3
j_call: TRBJ2-6

cdr3_aa: CASSESKLLTVGVWFF
cdr3_nt: TGTGCCAGCAGTGAATCCAAACTCCTAACCGTAGGGGTATGGTTCTTC
d_call: .
clone_size: .
v_call: TRBV2
j_call: TRBJ2-1

cdr3_aa: CASSPQPVQAGTGELFF
cdr3_nt: TGTGCCAGCAGTCCGCAGCCTGTACAAGCAGGGACCGGGGAGCTGTTTTTT
d_call: .
clone_size: .
v_call: TRBV6-6
j_call: TRBJ2-2

cdr3_aa: CASSEEDRNTEAFF
cdr3_nt: TGTGCCAGCAGTGAAGAGGACAGGAACACTGAAGCTTTCTTT
d_call: .
clone_size: .
v_call: TRBV6-1
j_call: TRBJ1-1

cdr3_aa: CASSPPGTGVNTQYF
cdr3_nt: TGTGCCAGCTCACCACCAGGGACAGGAGTAAATACGCAGTATTTT
d_call: TRBD1
clone_size: .
v_call: TRBV18
j_call: TRBJ2-3

cdr3_aa: CASREGLLNYGYTF
cdr3_nt: TGTGCCAGCAGGGAAGGACTGCTTAACTATGGCTACACCTTC
d_call: .
clone_size: .
v_call: TRBV2
j_call: TRBJ1-2

cdr3_aa: CASSPLNSPLHF
cdr3_nt: TGTGCCAGCAGCCCCCTGAATTCACCCCTCCACTTT
d_call: .
clone_size: .
v_call: TRBV7-6
j_call: TRBJ1-6

cdr3_aa: CASRSPGAGELFF
cdr3_nt: TGTGCCAGCAGATCACCAGGGGCCGGGGAGCTGTTTTTT
d_call: .
clone_size: .
v_call: TRBV2
j_call: TRBJ2-2

cdr3_aa: CASSLGTGKNIQYF
cdr3_nt: TGCGCCAGCAGCTTGGGGACAGGGAAGAACATTCAGTACTTC
d_call: TRBD1
clone_size: .
v_call: TRBV5-1
j_call: TRBJ2-4

cdr3_aa: CASSTSGGAPDEQFF
cdr3_nt: TGTGCCAGCTCAACTAGCGGGGGGGCCCCAGATGAGCAGTTCTTC
d_call: TRBD2
clone_size: once
v_call: TRBV18
j_call: TRBJ2-1

cdr3_aa: CASSSPPQGVGSPLHF
cdr3_nt: TGTGCCAGCAGCTCACCACCGCAGGGGGTCGGTTCACCCCTCCACTTT
d_call: TRBD1
clone_size: .
v_call: TRBV7-2
j_call: TRBJ1-6

cdr3_aa: CASSYTTEFYGYTF
cdr3_nt: TGTGCCAGCAGCTATACTACGGAATTTTATGGCTACACCTTC
d_call: .
clone_size: once
v_call: TRBV6-5
j_call: TRBJ1-2

cdr3_aa: CASRPSGYGNTIYF
cdr3_nt: TGTGCCAGCAGACCCTCAGGGTACGGAAACACCATATATTTT
d_call: .
clone_size: .
v_call: TRBV2
j_call: TRBJ1-3

cdr3_aa: CASSVRLTGNGPDTQYF
cdr3_nt: TGTGCCAGCAGTGTACGACTTACAGGGAATGGACCAGATACGCAGTATTTT
d_call: .
clone_size: .
v_call: TRBV6-1
j_call: TRBJ2-3

cdr3_aa: CASRSGDRGIEAFF
cdr3_nt: TGTGCCAGCAGGAGTGGGGACAGGGGCATTGAAGCTTTCTTT
d_call: TRBD1
clone_size: .
v_call: TRBV2
j_call: TRBJ1-1

cdr3_aa: CSASQITPGQGDTEAFF
cdr3_nt: TGCAGTGCTAGTCAAATCACGCCGGGACAGGGAGACACTGAAGCTTTCTTT
d_call: TRBD1
clone_size: .
v_call: TRBV20-1
j_call: TRBJ1-1

cdr3_aa: CASSQESYYGYTF
cdr3_nt: TGCGCCAGCAGCCAAGAGAGCTACTATGGCTACACCTTC
d_call: .
clone_size: .
v_call: TRBV4-1
j_call: TRBJ1-2